The text below deals with one T cell receptor beta chain. Its antigen is undetermined. Measured with immunoSEQ multiplex PCR; TCRdb has only the in-frame clones, and not every one. Here the sample spans roughly 720,000 clones, around 91% being singletons. Germline V CDR1 and CDR2: MNHEY, SMNVEV (reference sequence). CDR3 length: 17 residues. Deletions cut 7 bases from V and 0 bases from J, with 21 bases between. This sample is part of a study of shared clonotypes between healthy human individuals. Study details: Three plates were used per donor for CD4 naive, three for CD4 memory, two for CD8 naive and one for CD8 memory.

Overall study findings and caveats: Clonotypes not shared had lower generation probabilities than those common to all four donors. Among donors, sharing of clonotypes was expected to be affected by sequencing depth.

Every donor was a Caucasian adult from Nashville, Tennessee. Source material: memory CD8+ T cells from PBMCs. Noted subset: CD45RO+ cells pooled with CCR7-negative TemRA cells. V and J are TRBV27 and TRBJ1-1; D is unresolved. The sequence was obtained from a man younger than 30 in good health. Some clones in this sample may be carry-over from other donors' samples. In DNA, the CDR3 is TGTGCCAGCAACTCGTCCGATTGTGGACGGATGAACACTGAAGCTTTCTTT. It is translated as CASNSSDCGRMNTEAFF.